Detailed here is one T cell receptor beta chain. Its antigen remains unknown. This sample is part of a study of post-analysis software for immune sequencing data. Carried by the TCR beta cDNA libraries were unique molecular identifiers. Once about 0.85 to 10 million T cells were used, about 510,000 cDNA molecules resulted. MiXCR was run by TCRdb on the PCR reads, yielding one entry per CDR3 protein. The table shows approximately 400,000 distinct CDR3 sequences, with roughly 38% occurring only once. Overall study findings and caveats: When patients were compared with controls, a handful of TRBV segments were more frequent, TRBV5-6, TRBV5-1 and TRBV20-1 among them. Samples from a shared batch, those prepared together, strongly co-clustered by F measure.

CDR1 is MNHNY and CDR2 is SVGAGI in the germline V gene (reference sequence). The V segment lost 7 bases and the J segment 3 bases; nucleotides outside the gene matches: 6. The CDR3 runs to 13 residues. The TCR comes from a girl aged 10 to 17 with multiple sclerosis. The sequencing input was blood. V and J are TRBV6-6 and TRBJ2-7; the match to TRBD1 covers 7 bases. The CDR3 spells CASNPGQSYEQYF. In DNA form, the CDR3 reads TGTGCCAGCAACCCGGGACAGAGCTACGAGCAGTACTTC.